The next 17 T cell receptor beta chains were all read from a single sample in a study of T-cell reconstitution after alpha-beta-depleted transplantation in children. Library preparation (for TCRbeta) was performed with unique molecular identifiers. TCRdb fed the PCR reads into MiXCR, producing one record per CDR3 protein. This table holds 400,000 to 500,000 distinct CDR3 sequences, about a tenth found once. The material sequenced was PBMCs from the stem cell graft donor, taken from the stem cell graft. The source of these receptors is a human donor who donated a stem cell graft to a child with acute myeloid leukemia.

The rearrangement uses TRBV10-3 and TRBJ1-5; TRBD1 agrees at 9 bases. Germline trimming cut 5 bases from V and 7 bases from J; bases unmatched to any gene: 6. This CDR3 spans 14 amino acids. Germline V lookup: CDR1 ENHRY, CDR2 SYGVKD. Here the CDR3 reads CAISRTGEEQPQHF. For the CDR3, the DNA is TGTGCCATCAGTCGGACAGGGGAGGAACAGCCCCAGCATTTT.

The chain has TRBV27 and TRBJ2-7, with 10 positions matching TRBD2. CDR1 and CDR2 from the germline V gene are MNHEY and SMNVEV (reference sequence). J lost 3 bases, V lost 2 bases, and 4 bases had no gene match. The CDR3 sequence is 15 residues long. CDR3 protein: CASSLTPSGSYEQYF. As DNA, the CDR3 is TGTGCCAGCAGTTTAACGCCTAGCGGGAGCTACGAGCAGTACTTC.

J is TRBJ2-3 and V is TRBV4-2; 7 bases agree with TRBD2. V gave up 1 base and J gave up 4 bases; unmatched junction bases: 2. The CDR3 runs to 14 residues. Germline assignment: CDR1 LGHNA and CDR2 YNFKEQ. CDR3 nucleotide sequence: TGTGCCAGCAGCCAAGGAGGACTAGCAGATACGCAGTATTTT. Its translation is CASSQGGLADTQYF.

This clonotype was counted between two and nine times. The chain couples TRBV11-2 to TRBJ1-6; 9 nucleotides align to TRBD1. CDR1 SGHAT and CDR2 FQNNGV come from the germline V gene. The junction had 3 bases not matched to a gene; V was cut back by 8 bases and J by 10 bases. CDR3 length equals 12 residues. Written as DNA, the CDR3 is TGTGCCAGCGGGACAGGGTCATCACCCCTCCACTTT. Its protein product is CASGTGSSPLHF.

This clonotype came up a few times. This chain uses TRBV12-3 or TRBV12-4 with TRBJ2-7, with D possibly being TRBD2 (5 bases). The CDR3 extends over 19 amino acids. Trimming left V 4 bases short and J 2 bases short, with 27 bases between. CDR3 nucleotides: TGTGCCAGCAGTTCAAGATGCGGGTATCTAGGAGTGTGTGCCTACGAGCAGTACGTC. Translation gives CASSSRCGYLGVCAYEQYV.

This clonotype was found many times. The chain has TRBV4-1 and TRBJ2-2; TRBD1 agrees at 9 bases. The V gene end was trimmed by 3 bases and the J gene end by 4 bases; junction bases not matched to a gene: 3. CDR3 length equals 15 residues. The germline V gene encodes CDR1 MGHRA and CDR2 YSYEKL. The CDR3 sequence is CASSHGTGSTGELFF. CDR3 in DNA: TGCGCCAGCAGCCACGGGACAGGGTCCACCGGGGAGCTGTTTTTT.

Many counts were recorded for this clonotype. CDR3 in DNA: TGCGCCAGCAGCTTTTTCGGAAGCGACACTGAAGCTTTCTTT. Translated, it gives CASSFFGSDTEAFF. The chain links TRBV5-1 to TRBJ1-1; D unresolved. This CDR3 is 14 amino acids long. V lost 2 bases and J 3 bases, leaving 11 bases between the germline ends. Germline assignment: CDR1 SGHRS and CDR2 YFSETQ. Combining the CDR3 with reference TRBV5-1 and TRBJ1-1 gives the whole variable domain KAGVTQTPRYLIKTRGQQVTLSCSPISGHRSVSWYQQTPGQGLQFLFEYFSETQRNKGNFPGRFSGRQFSNSRSEMNVSTLELGDSALYLCASSFFGSDTEAFFGQGTRLTVV.

This chain connects TRBV11-2 to TRBJ1-6, with 8 nucleotides matching TRBD1. With V trimmed by 1 base and J by 7 bases, 12 bases remained unmatched. CDR3 length equals 18 residues. Germline V gene data show CDR1 as SGHAT and CDR2 as FQNNGV. The CDR3 reads CASSLVGSGGEGNSPLHF. DNA for the CDR3: TGTGCCAGCAGCTTAGTGGGGTCAGGGGGCGAGGGGAATTCACCCCTCCACTTT.

This clonotype has only a few counts. This sequence joins TRBV20-1 and TRBJ2-7; 9 nucleotides align to TRBD2. Losses at the gene ends were 5 bases for V and 6 bases for J; bases not matched to a gene: 14. CDR3 length: 15 amino acids. Germline-derived CDR1 and CDR2 are DFQATT and SNEGSKA (reference sequence). The CDR3 DNA sequence: TGCAGTGCTCTCCAGTATAGCGGGAGTAGGGGCGAGCAGTACTTC. Its translation: CSALQYSGSRGEQYF.

There are a few counts of this clonotype. The chain combines TRBV5-1 with TRBJ1-5; TRBD1 aligns across 8 bases. CDR3 length equals 15 residues. Germline V CDR1 and CDR2: SGHRS, YFSETQ. V was clipped by 4 bases and J by 12 bases; unmatched bases: 15. CDR3 protein: CASSLGQGGDLDQHF. DNA for the CDR3: TGCGCCAGCAGCCTCGGACAGGGCGGTGATTTGGACCAGCATTTT. The full variable domain, with the rest looked up from reference TRBV5-1 and TRBJ1-5, is KAGVTQTPRYLIKTRGQQVTLSCSPISGHRSVSWYQQTPGQGLQFLFEYFSETQRNKGNFPGRFSGRQFSNSRSEMNVSTLELGDSALYLCASSLGQGGDLDQHFGDGTRLSIL.

This clonotype was seen more than once but under ten times. The V and J genes are TRBV7-2 and TRBJ2-5; 8 bases line up with TRBD1. V lost 6 bases to trimming and J lost 5 bases; unmatched junction nucleotides: 14. In germline, CDR1 is SGHTA, CDR2 FQGNSA. CDR3 size: 16 residues. CDR3 DNA sequence: TGTGCCAGCAGGCGGGACGGGACAGGTCTCGAGGAGACCCAGTACTTC. It translates to CASRRDGTGLEETQYF.

This clonotype appeared a few times. CDR3 nucleotide sequence: TGTGCCAGCAGCGTAGAGCAGGGGTTTACTGAAGCTTTCTTT. Translated: CASSVEQGFTEAFF. The chain combines TRBV9 with TRBJ1-1, with D perhaps TRBD1 (6 bases). The germline V gene encodes CDR1 SGDLS and CDR2 YYNGEE. V was trimmed by 0 bases and J by 5 bases, leaving 11 bases between them. This CDR3 has 14 amino acids.

This clonotype was counted between two and nine times. The rearrangement links TRBV12-3 or TRBV12-4 to TRBJ2-2; D may be TRBD2 (6 bases). V dropped 5 bases and J dropped 5 bases, with 18 bases sitting between them. This CDR3 is 16 amino acids long. This chain's CDR3 is CASSPWVSEGTGELFF. The CDR3 region has the DNA TGTGCCAGCAGTCCATGGGTCTCGGAGGGGACCGGGGAGCTGTTTTTT.

V gene TRBV20-1 combines with J gene TRBJ2-3; D call uncertain. Germline-derived CDR1 and CDR2 are DFQATT and SNEGSKA (reference sequence). Trimming took 4 bases from V and 4 from J, leaving 18 bases between them. This CDR3 has 15 residues. DNA of the CDR3: TGCAGTGCTACGAGAGGACGGTCGGGTTCAGATACGCAGTATTTT. It codes for CSATRGRSGSDTQYF.

This clonotype has more than one count but fewer than ten. The CDR3 loop is CAWVGTGWNEQFF. Written as DNA, the CDR3 is TGTGCCTGGGTAGGGACAGGGTGGAATGAGCAGTTCTTC. V usage is TRBV30 and J usage is TRBJ2-1, with 9 bases matching TRBD1. The CDR3 has 13 residues. Per germline, CDR1 GTSNPN and CDR2 SVGIG (reference sequence). V shed 5 bases and J 7 bases; nucleotides not matched to a gene: 6. Variable domain in full (rest from reference TRBV30 and TRBJ2-1): SQTIHQWPATLVQPVGSPLSLECTVEGTSNPNLYWYRQAAGRGLQLLFYSVGIGQISSEVPQNLSASRPQDRQFILSSKKLLLSDSGFYLCAWVGTGWNEQFFGPGTRLTVL.

This clonotype was counted ten times or more. The chain joins TRBV27 to TRBJ1-4; D is ambiguous. Germline values: CDR1 MNHEY, CDR2 SMNVEV (reference sequence). The CDR3 extends over 14 amino acids. V shed 4 bases and J shed 3 bases, with 9 bases lying between them. The CDR3 DNA follows: TGTGCCAGCAGTTCCCCAGGAGCTAATGAAAAACTGTTTTTT. As protein: CASSSPGANEKLFF.

The chain couples TRBV20-1 to TRBJ1-3, with D unresolved. The CDR3 is 13 residues long. The V and J ends lost 6 bases and 3 bases respectively, with 12 bases between them. Germline V lookup: CDR1 DFQATT, CDR2 SNEGSKA (reference sequence). In DNA form, the CDR3 reads TGCAGTGCCAAGGGAGTTCATGGAAACACCATATATTTT. It encodes CSAKGVHGNTIYF.